This T cell receptor (beta chain) was recorded in a study of blood T cell repertoires in COVID-19. Turning to the study itself: The United States, Italy and Spain provided the acute and convalescent COVID-19 samples. T cells, B-cell-depleted T cells, or PBMCs supplied cDNA or gDNA.

As processed by the authors: Reference gene primer amplification gave estimated nucleated cell counts. The assay was immunoSEQ multiplex PCR, and TCRdb's table has in-frame clones only and misses some. V, J and clone size derive from that table, while D and trimming were established from the DNA sequence. Among roughly 200,000 clones listed, roughly 84% were seen once. This CDR3 has 13 amino acids. The V gene's germline CDR1 is SGHTA and CDR2 FQGNSA. Trimming pared 1 base from V and 8 bases from J, leaving 11 bases between. Source material: peripheral blood. The chain carries TRBV7-2 and TRBJ1-2; the D gene is possibly TRBD1 (6 bases). The receptor's source is an elderly woman with acute or convalescent COVID-19. The CDR3, as DNA: TGTGCCAGCAGCTTAGTACAGGGTTCCGGCTACACCTTC. Amino acid sequence: CASSLVQGSGYTF.